This T cell receptor beta chain stems from a study of graft-versus-host responses after intestinal transplantation. Study-level information: The study gave all recipients anti-thymocyte globulin induction, then tacrolimus and steroids for approximately three years.

To note about this clone: Its specificity is unknown.

The study, taken as a whole, reports: Early after transplant, HvG clones declined as circulating GvH clones peaked. Allograft graft-versus-host to host-versus-graft clonal ratios ran high in patients with graft-donor T cell macrochimerism. GvH clones were identified in recipient marrow, with some first appearing in ileum or blood.

The CDR3 sequence is 13 residues long. Germline lookup yields CDR1 MGHRA and CDR2 YSYEKL. Trimming pared 4 bases from V and 8 bases from J, leaving 11 bases between. Generated by immunoSEQ multiplex PCR, the TCRdb table keeps only in-frame clones and is missing some. Of some 130,000 clones detected, roughly 95% appear once; the ten largest clones hold over 2.5%. This specimen was unstimulated CD8+ T cells sorted from spleen or lymph node cells, taken before intestinal transplant. The clonotype originates from a human donor who received an intestinal transplant. The rearrangement links TRBV4-1 to TRBJ2-2; D may be TRBD1 or TRBD2 (5 bases each). CDR3 nucleotide sequence: TGCGCCAGCAGCCCGGGACGCCGAGGGGAGCTGTTTTTT. Translating gives CASSPGRRGELFF.